This TCR beta chain emerged from a study of blood T cell repertoires in COVID-19. This clone is a singleton in its sample. Generated by immunoSEQ multiplex PCR, the TCRdb table keeps only in-frame clones and is missing some. This table holds about 360,000 clones, 80% to 90% found once. Participants were aged about 18 to 90 years, lived in about 26 US areas, and enrolled virtually. Germline V CDR1 and CDR2: MGHRA, YSYEKL. This CDR3 has 15 residues. J was trimmed by 7 bases and V by 4 bases; bases with no gene match: 8. The chain couples TRBV4-1 to TRBJ1-5; TRBD1 matches 9 bases. This sequence originates from a man aged 25-45 years who had recovered from COVID-19. Sequences were obtained from PBMCs or T cells enriched from blood (not recorded which). The CDR3 bases are TGCGCCAGCAGCCTCCGGGACAGGGAGTCCCAGCCCCAGCATTTT. It encodes CASSLRDRESQPQHF.